In its sample, the clone carrying this TCR beta chain was seen a few times. Conversion of TCR transcripts into cDNA relied on 5'RACE template switching, which added a universal primer site and UMIs. Each CDR3 protein gets one entry after TCRdb re-called the 5' RACE reads with MiXCR. The sample lists hundreds of thousands of distinct CDR3 sequences; around 8.1% were seen once. The V segment lost 5 bases and the J segment 9 bases; nucleotides outside the gene matches: 10. The CDR3 sequence is 15 residues long. CDR1 is SEHNR and CDR2 is FQNEAQ in the germline V gene (reference sequence). This entry belongs to a study of T cells after yellow fever vaccination.

The specimen was PBMCs, collected 35 to 50 days after the first yellow fever vaccination. The V and J genes are TRBV7-9 and TRBJ1-5; 10 bases match TRBD1. This sequence originates from a man aged 18-30 years who received the YFV17D yellow fever vaccine. CDR3 amino acids: CASSPGTGALGPQHF. The DNA of the CDR3 is TGTGCCAGCAGCCCCGGGACAGGGGCCTTAGGGCCCCAGCATTTT.